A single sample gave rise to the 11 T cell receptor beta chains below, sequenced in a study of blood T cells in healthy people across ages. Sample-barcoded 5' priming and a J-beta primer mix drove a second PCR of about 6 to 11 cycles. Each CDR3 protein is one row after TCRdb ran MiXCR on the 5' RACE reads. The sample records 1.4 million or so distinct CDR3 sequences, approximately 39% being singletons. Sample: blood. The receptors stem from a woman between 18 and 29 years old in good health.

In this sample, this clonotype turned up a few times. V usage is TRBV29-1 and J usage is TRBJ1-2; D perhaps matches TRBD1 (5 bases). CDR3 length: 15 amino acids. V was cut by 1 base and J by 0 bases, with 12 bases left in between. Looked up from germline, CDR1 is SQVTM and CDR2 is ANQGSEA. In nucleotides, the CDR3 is TGCAGCGTTGAAGTTTTGACAGATCCTAACTATGGCTACACCTTC. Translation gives CSVEVLTDPNYGYTF.

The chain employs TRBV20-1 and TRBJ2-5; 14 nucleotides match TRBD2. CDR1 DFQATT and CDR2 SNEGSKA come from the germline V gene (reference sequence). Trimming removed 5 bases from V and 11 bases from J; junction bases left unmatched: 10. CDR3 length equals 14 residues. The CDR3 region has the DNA TGCAGTGCTCCCCGACTAGCGGGAGGGAAGGGGCAGTACTTC. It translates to CSAPRLAGGKGQYF.

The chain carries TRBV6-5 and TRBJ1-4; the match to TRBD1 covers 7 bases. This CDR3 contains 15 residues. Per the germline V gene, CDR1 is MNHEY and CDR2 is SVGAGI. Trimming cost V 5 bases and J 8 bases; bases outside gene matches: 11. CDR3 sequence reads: CASSPDDRVGEKLFF. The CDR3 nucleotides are TGTGCCAGCAGTCCGGATGACAGGGTCGGCGAAAAACTGTTTTTT.

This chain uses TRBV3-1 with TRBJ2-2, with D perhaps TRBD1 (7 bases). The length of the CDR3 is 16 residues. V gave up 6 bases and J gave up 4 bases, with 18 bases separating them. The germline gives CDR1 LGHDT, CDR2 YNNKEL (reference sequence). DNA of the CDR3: TGTGCCAGCAGTTTCATGGGGCAGGGGGGCACCGGGGAGCTGTTTTTT. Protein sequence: CASSFMGQGGTGELFF.

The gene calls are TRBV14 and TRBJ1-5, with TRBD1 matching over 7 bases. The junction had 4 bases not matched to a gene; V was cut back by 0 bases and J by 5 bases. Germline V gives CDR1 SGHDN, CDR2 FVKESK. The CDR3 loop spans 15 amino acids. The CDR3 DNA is TGTGCCAGCAGCCAAGATTTCAGGGGGGATCAGCCCCAGCATTTT. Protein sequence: CASSQDFRGDQPQHF.

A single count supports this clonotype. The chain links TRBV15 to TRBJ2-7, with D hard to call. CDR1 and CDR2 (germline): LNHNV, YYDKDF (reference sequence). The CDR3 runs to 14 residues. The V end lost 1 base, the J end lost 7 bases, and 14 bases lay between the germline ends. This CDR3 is CATSRANLVHEQYF. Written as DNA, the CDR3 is TGTGCCACCAGCAGAGCGAACCTGGTCCATGAGCAGTACTTC.

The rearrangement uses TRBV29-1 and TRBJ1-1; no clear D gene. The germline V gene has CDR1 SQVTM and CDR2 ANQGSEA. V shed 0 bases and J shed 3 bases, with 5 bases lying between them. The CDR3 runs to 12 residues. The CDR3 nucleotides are TGCAGCGTTGAAGACGGGGACACTGAAGCTTTCTTT. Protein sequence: CSVEDGDTEAFF.

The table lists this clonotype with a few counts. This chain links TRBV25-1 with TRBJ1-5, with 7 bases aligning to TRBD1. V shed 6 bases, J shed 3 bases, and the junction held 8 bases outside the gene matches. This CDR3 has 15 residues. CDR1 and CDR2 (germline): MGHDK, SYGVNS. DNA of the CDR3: TGTGCCAGCAGCCCTAGGGACAGCCTCAATCAGCCCCAGCATTTT. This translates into CASSPRDSLNQPQHF.

The CDR3: CASSPRTSGDEQYF. CDR3 DNA: TGTGCCAGCTCACCGAGGACTAGCGGGGACGAGCAGTACTTC. The gene calls are TRBV18 and TRBJ2-4, with 12 bases fitting TRBD2. The J call is uncertain, as TRBJ2-7 better fits the DNA end. The CDR3 spans 14 residues. Looked up from germline, CDR1 is KGHSH and CDR2 is LQKENI.

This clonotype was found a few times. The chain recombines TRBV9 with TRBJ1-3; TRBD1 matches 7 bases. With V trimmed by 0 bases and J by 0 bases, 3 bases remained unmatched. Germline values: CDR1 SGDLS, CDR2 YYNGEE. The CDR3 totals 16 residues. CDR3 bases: TGTGCCAGCAGCGTAGACCCAGGGGGCTCTGGAAACACCATATATTTT. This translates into CASSVDPGGSGNTIYF.

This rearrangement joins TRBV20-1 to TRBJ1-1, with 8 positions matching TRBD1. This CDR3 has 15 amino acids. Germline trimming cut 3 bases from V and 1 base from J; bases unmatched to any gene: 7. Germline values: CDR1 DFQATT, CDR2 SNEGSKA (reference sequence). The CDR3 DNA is TGCAGTGCTAGCGGGCAGGGGGCCAGGAACACTGAAGCTTTCTTT. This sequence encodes CSASGQGARNTEAFF.